What follows describes a single T cell receptor (beta chain). This record belongs to a study of cytomegalovirus exposure and HLA in healthy donors. Amplification used 60 Vbeta primers and 13 Jbeta primers. Profiling relied on immunoSEQ multiplex PCR, and the TCRdb table lists in-frame clones only, not all of them. The table includes around 200,000 clones, around three quarters detected once. This CDR3 has 15 residues. V gave up 9 bases and J gave up 2 bases; unmatched junction bases: 11. CDR1 and CDR2 from the germline V gene are SEHNR and FQNEAQ (reference sequence). Sequencing was carried out using PBMCs. The rearrangement links TRBV7-9 to TRBJ2-7; 9 nucleotides align to TRBD2. The source of this sequence is a man aged 40-49 years in good health and CMV-seronegative. The CDR3 is CASRPTSGPPYEQYF. The DNA of the CDR3 is TGTGCCAGTCGCCCTACTAGCGGGCCTCCCTACGAGCAGTACTTC.